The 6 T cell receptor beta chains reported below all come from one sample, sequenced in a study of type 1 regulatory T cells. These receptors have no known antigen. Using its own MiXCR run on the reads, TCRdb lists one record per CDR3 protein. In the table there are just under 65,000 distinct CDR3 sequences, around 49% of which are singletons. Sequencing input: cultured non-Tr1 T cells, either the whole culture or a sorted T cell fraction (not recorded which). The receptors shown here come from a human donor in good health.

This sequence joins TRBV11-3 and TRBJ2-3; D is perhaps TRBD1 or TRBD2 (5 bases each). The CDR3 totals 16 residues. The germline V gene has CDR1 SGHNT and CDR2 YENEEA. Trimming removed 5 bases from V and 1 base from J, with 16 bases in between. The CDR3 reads CASSKRDGPRTDTQYF. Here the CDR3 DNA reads TGTGCCAGCAGCAAGAGGGACGGCCCCCGCACAGATACGCAGTATTTT.

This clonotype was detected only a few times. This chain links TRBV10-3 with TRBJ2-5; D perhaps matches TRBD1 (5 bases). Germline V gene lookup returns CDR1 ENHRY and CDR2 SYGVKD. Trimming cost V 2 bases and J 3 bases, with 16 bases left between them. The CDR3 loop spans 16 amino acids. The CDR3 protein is CAISEPVGAVKETQYF. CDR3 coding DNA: TGTGCCATCAGTGAGCCAGTAGGGGCCGTGAAAGAGACCCAGTACTTC.

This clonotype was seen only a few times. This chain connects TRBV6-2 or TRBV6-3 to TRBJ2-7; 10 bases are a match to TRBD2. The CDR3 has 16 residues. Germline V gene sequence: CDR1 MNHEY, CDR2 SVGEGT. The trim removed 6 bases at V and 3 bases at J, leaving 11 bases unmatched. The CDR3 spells CASRNEIAGGRYEQYF. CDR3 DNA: TGTGCCAGCAGAAACGAAATAGCGGGGGGCCGCTACGAGCAGTACTTC.

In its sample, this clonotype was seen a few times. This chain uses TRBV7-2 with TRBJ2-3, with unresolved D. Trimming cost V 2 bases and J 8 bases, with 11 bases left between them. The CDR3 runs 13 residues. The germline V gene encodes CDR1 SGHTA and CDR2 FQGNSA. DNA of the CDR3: TGTGCCAGCAGCTTATCGACTCGTTCTACGCAGTATTTT. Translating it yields CASSLSTRSTQYF.

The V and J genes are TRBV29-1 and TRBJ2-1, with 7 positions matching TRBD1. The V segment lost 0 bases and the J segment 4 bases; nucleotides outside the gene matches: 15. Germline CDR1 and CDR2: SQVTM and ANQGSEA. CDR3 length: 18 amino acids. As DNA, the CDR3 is TGCAGCGTTGAAGAGTCCAGGGGGTCCCTTTCCCAGTACAATGAGCAGTTCTTC. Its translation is CSVEESRGSLSQYNEQFF.

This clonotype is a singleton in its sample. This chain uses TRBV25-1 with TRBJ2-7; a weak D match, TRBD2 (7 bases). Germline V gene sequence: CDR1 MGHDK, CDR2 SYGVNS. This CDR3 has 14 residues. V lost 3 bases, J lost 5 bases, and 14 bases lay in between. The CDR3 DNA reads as TGTGCCAGCAGTGATGAGTGGGGGGGCAACGAGCAGTACTTC. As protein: CASSDEWGGNEQYF.